A single sample is the source of the 17 T cell receptor beta chains below, sequenced in a study of human T cells and chemical hapten exposure. Blood, whole and unfractionated, served as the source for total RNA extraction. Each CDR3 protein is one row after TCRdb ran MiXCR on the 5' RACE reads. Found here are 120,000 to 150,000 distinct CDR3 sequences, 3.5% to 5% of them singletons; the top ten hold about 1.3%. These receptors originate from a female donor in good health.

In this sample, this clonotype turned up many times. V usage is TRBV5-1 and J usage is TRBJ1-2; D gene ambiguous. V gave up 7 bases and J gave up 5 bases, with 24 bases separating them. This CDR3 comprises 16 residues. Looked up from germline, CDR1 is SGHRS and CDR2 is YFSETQ. The CDR3 here is CASGTGSTPPTYGYTF. The CDR3 coding sequence is TGCGCCAGCGGTACGGGCTCCACCCCCCCAACATATGGCTACACCTTC.

This clonotype has a count of ten or more. V usage is TRBV20-1 and J usage is TRBJ1-5; TRBD1 is a possible D gene (5 bases). Germline CDR1 DFQATT, CDR2 SNEGSKA (reference sequence). CDR3 length equals 15 residues. V gave up 1 base and J gave up 3 bases, with 13 bases separating them. CDR3 loop: CSARVGGAPNQPQHF. Here the CDR3 DNA reads TGCAGTGCTAGAGTGGGGGGAGCACCCAATCAGCCCCAGCATTTT.

This clonotype was found many times. The chain employs TRBV12-3 or TRBV12-4 and TRBJ2-1; D perhaps matches TRBD1 (6 bases). V was pared by 6 bases and J by 8 bases, with 14 bases between. The CDR3 runs to 13 residues. In DNA, the CDR3 is TGTGCCAGCAGCCTTCTGGGGGCCCATGAGCAGTTCTTC. Translating it yields CASSLLGAHEQFF.

This clonotype was seen repeatedly, ten times or more. The gene calls are TRBV18 and TRBJ1-5; tentative D call: TRBD1 (5 bases). This CDR3 has 14 amino acids. Trimming left V 2 bases short and J 4 bases short, with 9 bases between. Per the germline V gene, CDR1 is KGHSH and CDR2 is LQKENI. The CDR3 sequence is CASSPSWGNQPQHF. CDR3 sequence (DNA): TGTGCCAGCTCACCATCTTGGGGGAATCAGCCCCAGCATTTT. Together with reference TRBV18 and TRBJ1-5, the CDR3 gives the full variable domain: NAGVMQNPRHLVRRRGQEARLRCSPMKGHSHVYWYRQLPEEGLKFMVYLQKENIIDESGMPKERFSAEFPKEGPSILRIQQVVRGDSAAYFCASSPSWGNQPQHFGDGTRLSIL.

This clonotype was seen more than once but under ten times. The rearrangement joins TRBV6-5 to TRBJ1-1; D may be TRBD1 (5 bases). Per germline, CDR1 MNHEY and CDR2 SVGAGI. V shed 6 bases and J shed 5 bases, with 13 bases lying between them. The CDR3 runs 13 residues. The CDR3 sequence: CASRQGRETEAFF. CDR3 sequence (DNA): TGTGCCAGCAGGCAGGGTCGAGAGACTGAAGCTTTCTTT.

The rearrangement links TRBV6-1 to TRBJ2-7; D is undetermined. V lost 6 bases, J lost 2 bases, and 11 bases lay in between. The germline V gene encodes CDR1 MNHNS and CDR2 SASEGT. CDR3 length: 13 amino acids. The CDR3 region is CASRTTSTYEQYF. CDR3 DNA sequence: TGTGCCAGCAGGACCACCAGCACCTACGAGCAGTACTTC.

The genes are TRBV6-1 and TRBJ1-1; weak D call: TRBD1 (5 bases). Looked up from germline, CDR1 is MNHNS and CDR2 is SASEGT. V was trimmed by 4 bases and J by 5 bases, leaving 20 bases between them. The CDR3 runs to 16 residues. The CDR3 here is CASSVRRGGRGTEAFF. CDR3 nucleotide sequence: TGTGCCAGCAGTGTCCGGCGTGGAGGACGGGGGACTGAAGCTTTCTTT.

This clonotype was detected ten times or more. This rearrangement joins TRBV6-5 to TRBJ1-1; 12 nucleotides match TRBD1. Trimming took 9 bases from V and 4 from J; bases not matched to a gene: 24. Per the germline V gene, CDR1 is MNHEY and CDR2 is SVGAGI. The CDR3 contains 20 residues. This CDR3 is CARPPRTFGGQGAAGTEAFF. CDR3 bases: TGTGCCAGACCACCCCGGACTTTTGGGGGACAGGGGGCCGCAGGCACTGAAGCTTTCTTT.

In this sample, this clonotype turned up many times. V is TRBV6-4 and J is TRBJ2-2, with D perhaps matching TRBD1 or TRBD2 (5 bases each). Germline V gives CDR1 MRHNA, CDR2 SNTAGT. V gave up 2 bases and J gave up 4 bases, with 8 bases separating them. The CDR3 contains 14 residues. The CDR3 DNA follows: TGTGCCAGCAGTGACGTGAGGGGCACCGGGGAGCTGTTTTTT. Amino acid sequence: CASSDVRGTGELFF.

This clonotype was seen a handful of times. CDR3 DNA: TGTGCCAGCAGCTTGAATGGGGGTGCCTACGAGCAGTACTTC. It is translated as CASSLNGGAYEQYF. This chain connects TRBV5-5 to TRBJ2-7; TRBD1 or TRBD2 may be the D gene (5 bases each). V lost 1 base, J lost 2 bases, and 10 bases lay in between. CDR3 size: 14 residues. The germline CDR1 and CDR2 sequences are SGHKS and YYEKEE (reference sequence).

This clonotype was detected only a few times. The chain carries TRBV7-9 and TRBJ2-3; TRBD1 might be the D (5 bases). Germline V gene data show CDR1 as SEHNR and CDR2 as FQNEAQ (reference sequence). This CDR3 is built from 15 residues. Trimming stripped 3 bases from V and 1 base from J, with 11 bases between. The CDR3 is CASSFSPGRTDTQYF. CDR3 DNA: TGTGCCAGCAGCTTTTCGCCAGGGCGCACAGATACGCAGTATTTT.

This clonotype was found many times. CDR3 sequence (DNA): TGTGCCAGCAGCTTGCATGGAACCGATACGCAGTATTTT. Its protein is CASSLHGTDTQYF. The chain uses TRBV5-6 and TRBJ2-3; no definite D call. The germline V gene has CDR1 SGHDT and CDR2 YYEEEE. This CDR3 contains 13 residues. The V gene lost 1 base and the J gene lost 6 bases, with 9 bases spanning the gap. Combining the CDR3 with reference TRBV5-6 and TRBJ2-3 gives the whole variable domain DAGVTQSPTHLIKTRGQQVTLRCSPKSGHDTVSWYQQALGQGPQFIFQYYEEEERQRGNFPDRFSGHQFPNYSSELNVNALLLGDSALYLCASSLHGTDTQYFGPGTRLTVL.

This clonotype has a count of ten or more. The V gene is TRBV6-2 or TRBV6-3, the J gene TRBJ2-6; D gene unclear. V lost 6 bases and J lost 0, with 6 bases in between. Per germline, CDR1 MNHEY and CDR2 SVGEGT. The CDR3 loop spans 14 amino acids. The CDR3 DNA reads TGTGCCAGCAGAAAGGCCTCTGGGGCCAACGTCCTGACTTTC. Its protein is CASRKASGANVLTF.

This clonotype was seen many times. This chain connects TRBV3-1 to TRBJ1-3; D gene ambiguous. Germline assignment: CDR1 LGHDT and CDR2 YNNKEL (reference sequence). The V end lost 4 bases, the J end lost 0 bases, and 16 bases lay between the germline ends. The CDR3 is 17 residues long. CDR3 amino acids: CASSLQFRVSSGNTIYF. The CDR3 DNA sequence: TGTGCCAGCAGCCTTCAATTTCGGGTGAGCTCTGGAAACACCATATATTTT. Drawing the rest from reference TRBV3-1 and TRBJ1-3, the complete variable domain is DTAVSQTPKYLVTQMGNDKSIKCEQNLGHDTMYWYKQDSKKFLKIMFSYNNKELIINETVPNRFSPKSPDKAHLNLHINSLELGDSAVYFCASSLQFRVSSGNTIYFGEGSWLTVV.

This clonotype was picked up many times. V and J are TRBV12-3 or TRBV12-4 and TRBJ1-2, with TRBD1 as a possible D gene (6 bases). The CDR3 sequence is 14 residues long. Trimming took 5 bases from V and 7 from J, leaving 17 bases between them. CDR3 sequence reads: CASSIGGGTPGYTF. The CDR3 nucleotides are TGTGCCAGCAGTATAGGAGGGGGGACTCCTGGCTACACCTTC.

This clonotype was recorded at least ten times. This chain joins TRBV6-6 and TRBJ1-2; the match to TRBD1 covers 9 bases. CDR3 length: 16 residues. Losses at the gene ends were 10 bases for V and 5 bases for J; bases not matched to a gene: 17. The V gene's germline CDR1 is MNHNY and CDR2 SVGAGI (reference sequence). The CDR3 DNA reads as TGTGCCACCCGAGAGACAGGGGGAAGTGGAATTTATGGCTACACCTTC. It is translated as CATRETGGSGIYGYTF.

On this clonotype: A much larger clone sits a single nucleotide away, making a read error possible. This rearrangement joins TRBV12-3 or TRBV12-4 to TRBJ2-3; TRBD1 matches 7 bases. This CDR3 region has 13 residues. J gave up 11 bases and V 7 bases, and 12 bases lay outside the gene matches. The CDR3 region is CASTPRLGQLQYF. CDR3 nucleotide sequence: TGTGCCAGCACCCCTCGTCTGGGACAGTTGCAGTATTTT.